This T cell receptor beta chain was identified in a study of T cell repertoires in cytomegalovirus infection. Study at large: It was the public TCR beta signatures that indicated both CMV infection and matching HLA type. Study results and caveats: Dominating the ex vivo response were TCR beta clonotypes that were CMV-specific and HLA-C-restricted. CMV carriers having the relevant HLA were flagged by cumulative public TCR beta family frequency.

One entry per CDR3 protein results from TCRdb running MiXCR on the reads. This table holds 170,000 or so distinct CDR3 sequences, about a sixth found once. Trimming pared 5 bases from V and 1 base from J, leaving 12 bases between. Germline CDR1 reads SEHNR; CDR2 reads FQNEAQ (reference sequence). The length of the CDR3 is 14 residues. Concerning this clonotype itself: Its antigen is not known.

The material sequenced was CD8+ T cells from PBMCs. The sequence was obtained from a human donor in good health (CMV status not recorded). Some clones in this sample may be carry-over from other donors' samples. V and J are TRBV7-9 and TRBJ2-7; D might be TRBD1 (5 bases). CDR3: CASSPRQISYEQYF. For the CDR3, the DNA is TGTGCCAGCAGCCCTCGACAGATATCCTACGAGCAGTACTTC.